One sample yielded the 10 T cell receptor beta chains listed below, sequenced in a study of blood T cell repertoires in COVID-19. The method was immunoSEQ multiplex PCR; TCRdb's version includes in-frame clones alone and lacks a portion of them. The data show 99,000 or so clones, with around 76% seen just once and approximately 19% held by the top ten. Specimen: peripheral blood. The source is a woman between 65 and 79 years old with acute or convalescent COVID-19.

The rearrangement uses TRBV9 and TRBJ1-2; D perhaps matches TRBD1 (5 bases). V was clipped by 0 bases and J by 2 bases, with 8 bases between them. CDR3 length: 14 residues. The germline CDR1 and CDR2 sequences are SGDLS and YYNGEE. The CDR3 loop is CASSVAGLNYGYTF. The CDR3 DNA reads as TGTGCCAGCAGCGTAGCAGGGCTAAACTATGGCTACACCTTC. The full variable domain, in which reference TRBV9 and TRBJ1-2 provide the parts outside the CDR3, is DSGVTQTPKHLITATGQRVTLRCSPRSGDLSVYWYQQSLDQGLQFLIQYYNGEERAKGNILERFSAQQFPDLHSELNLSSLELGDSALYFCASSVAGLNYGYTFGSGTRLTVV.

The chain employs TRBV5-1 and TRBJ1-2, with D perhaps TRBD1 (6 bases). This CDR3 has 13 residues. Per the germline V gene, CDR1 is SGHRS and CDR2 is YFSETQ. V lost 0 bases and J lost 7, with 10 bases in between. Written as DNA, the CDR3 is TGCGCCAGCAGCTTGGGGGACAACGGTGGCTACACCTTC. Its translation: CASSLGDNGGYTF.

This clone was seen just once. The chain employs TRBV19 and TRBJ1-2; 11 nucleotides agree with TRBD1. Trimming cost V 3 bases and J 7 bases; bases outside gene matches: 13. This CDR3 contains 17 residues. Germline lookup yields CDR1 LNHDA and CDR2 SQIVND (reference sequence). DNA of the CDR3: TGTGCCAGTAGTATGCCGCGAACCGGGACAGGGGGAATTGGCTACACCTTC. Amino acid sequence: CASSMPRTGTGGIGYTF.

The rearrangement uses TRBV6-2 or TRBV6-3 and TRBJ1-1; TRBD1 aligns across 7 bases. This CDR3 is built from 16 residues. Germline trimming cut 2 bases from V and 5 bases from J; bases unmatched to any gene: 11. CDR1 is MNHEY, CDR2 SVGEGT, per germline. DNA for the CDR3: TGTGCCAGCAGTTACCGTGGGGCAGGGGGTCGGACTGAAGCTTTCTTT. This gives the protein CASSYRGAGGRTEAFF.

V and J are TRBV28 and TRBJ1-6; TRBD1 aligns across 9 bases. Germline V gene lookup returns CDR1 MDHEN and CDR2 SYDVKM. The CDR3 runs to 15 residues. Unmatched junction bases numbered 6, after V lost 6 bases and J lost 6 bases. CDR3 sequence: CASSRKTGGNSPLHF. The CDR3 DNA follows: TGTGCCAGCAGCCGAAAGACAGGGGGTAATTCACCCCTCCACTTT.

The rearrangement links TRBV2 to TRBJ1-1, with a tentative D call TRBD1 (5 bases). Trimming cost V 7 bases and J 3 bases, with 15 bases left between them. This CDR3 has 14 residues. Germline V lookup: CDR1 SNHLY, CDR2 FYNNEI. CDR3 in amino acids: CASIRSRGDTEAFF. The CDR3 nucleotides are TGTGCCAGCATACGGAGCCGGGGGGACACTGAAGCTTTCTTT. Full variable domain (remainder filled in from reference TRBV2 and TRBJ1-1): EPEVTQTPSHQVTQMGQEVILRCVPISNHLYFYWYRQILGQKVEFLVSFYNNEISEKSEIFDDQFSVERPDGSNFTLKIRSTKLEDSAMYFCASIRSRGDTEAFFGQGTRLTVV.

J is TRBJ2-5 and V is TRBV7-9; 9 bases fit TRBD1. The CDR3 is made up of 16 amino acids. The germline V gene has CDR1 SEHNR and CDR2 FQNEAQ (reference sequence). With 5 bases clipped from V and 5 bases from J, the junction kept 12 bases outside the gene matches. CDR3 DNA sequence: TGTGCCAGCAGCAAGGGACAGGGAGGTGGGCAGGAGACCCAGTACTTC. Translated: CASSKGQGGGQETQYF.

The chain combines TRBV3-1 (or the pseudogene TRBV3-2) with TRBJ2-7, with 7 bases lining up with TRBD1. CDR1 LGHDT and CDR2 YNNKEL come from the germline V gene (reference sequence). This CDR3 has 18 residues. With 1 base clipped from V and 3 bases from J, the junction kept 15 bases outside the gene matches. CDR3 in amino acids: CASSQGTGLRIDFYEQYF. CDR3 sequence (DNA): TGTGCCAGCAGCCAAGGGACAGGTCTAAGGATCGACTTCTACGAGCAGTACTTC.

This clone was recorded a few times. The chain combines TRBV19 with TRBJ1-1, with a weak D call TRBD1 (6 bases). Germline values: CDR1 LNHDA, CDR2 SQIVND (reference sequence). This CDR3 is built from 13 residues. Trimming cost V 8 bases and J 5 bases, with 15 bases left between them. CDR3 DNA sequence: TGTGCCAGTGGCCAACAGGGTGGGACTGAAGCTTTCTTT. Its translation is CASGQQGGTEAFF.

Only one count was recorded for this clone. V and J are TRBV10-3 and TRBJ2-7, with a tentative D call TRBD2 (7 bases). The CDR3 is 15 residues long. Germline V gene lookup returns CDR1 ENHRY and CDR2 SYGVKD. Trimming shortened V by 2 bases and J by 3 bases, and 14 bases separated the two germline ends. The CDR3 loop reads CAISEAGEGRYEQYF. In DNA, the CDR3 is TGTGCCATCAGTGAGGCAGGGGAGGGACGCTACGAGCAGTACTTC.